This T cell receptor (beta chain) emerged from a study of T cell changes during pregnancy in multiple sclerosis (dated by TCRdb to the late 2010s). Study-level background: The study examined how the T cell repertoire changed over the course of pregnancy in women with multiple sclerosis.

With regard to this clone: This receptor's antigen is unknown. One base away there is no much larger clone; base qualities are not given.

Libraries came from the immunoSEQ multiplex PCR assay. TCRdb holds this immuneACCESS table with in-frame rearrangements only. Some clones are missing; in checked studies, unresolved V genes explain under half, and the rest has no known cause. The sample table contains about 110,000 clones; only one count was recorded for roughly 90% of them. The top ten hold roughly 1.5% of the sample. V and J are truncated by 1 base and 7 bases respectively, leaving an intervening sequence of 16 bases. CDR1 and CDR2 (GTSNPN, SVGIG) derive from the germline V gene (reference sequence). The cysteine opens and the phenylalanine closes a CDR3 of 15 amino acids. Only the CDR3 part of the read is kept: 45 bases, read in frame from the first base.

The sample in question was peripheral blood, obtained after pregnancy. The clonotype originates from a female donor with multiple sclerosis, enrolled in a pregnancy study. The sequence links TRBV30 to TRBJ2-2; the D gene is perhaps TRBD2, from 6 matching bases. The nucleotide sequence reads TGTGCCTGGAGTGGAGGGGCAGGGAGGAGCGGGGAGCTGTTTTTT. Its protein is CAWSGGAGRSGELFF. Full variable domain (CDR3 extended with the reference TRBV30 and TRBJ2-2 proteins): SQTIHQWPATLVQPVGSPLSLECTVEGTSNPNLYWYRQAAGRGLQLLFYSVGIGQISSEVPQNLSASRPQDRQFILSSKKLLLSDSGFYLCAWSGGAGRSGELFFGEGSRLTVL.